The rows below give T cell receptor beta chains drawn from one sample of a study of T cells after yellow fever vaccination. TCRdb passed the 5' RACE reads through MiXCR, listing each CDR3 protein once. Of fewer than 400,000 distinct CDR3 sequences in the sample, about 11% were seen once. Sequenced here: CD4+ T cells sorted from PBMCs, sampled 45 days after the yellow fever booster vaccination. These receptors came from a man younger than 35 who received the YFV17D yellow fever vaccine. Both conserved end residues are part of each CDR3.

J gene,V gene,CDR3 protein
TRBJ2-3,TRBV20-1,CSEAGGPEDTQYF
TRBJ2-7,TRBV4-1,CASSQWEGMPAYEQYF
TRBJ2-7,TRBV10-3,CAISQGTSGGQYF
TRBJ2-3,TRBV20-1,CSARADYSFADTQYF
TRBJ2-1,TRBV4-3,CASSLEGLAGGSEQFF
TRBJ1-2,TRBV29-1,CSVGGDGYTF
TRBJ1-1,TRBV12-5,CASGLVVGGHTEAFF
TRBJ1-1,TRBV5-8,CASSLGYRGRYTEAFF
TRBJ1-1,TRBV5-4,CASSGTGTAYTEAFF
TRBJ1-1,TRBV6-6,CASSYTQLGRQAEAFF
TRBJ1-4,TRBV7-9,CASSPTGVITNEKLFF
TRBJ2-3,TRBV4-2,CASSQAMATDTQYF
TRBJ1-1,TRBV6-5,CASKGWGSEAFF
TRBJ2-3,TRBV29-1,CSVSDGDTQYF
TRBJ1-6,TRBV18,CASSLGPLDNSPLHF
TRBJ1-1,TRBV24-1,CATSRGGTNTEAFF